The 24 T cell receptor beta chains below all came from one sample that was sequenced in a study of cytomegalovirus exposure and HLA in healthy donors. Here immunoSEQ multiplex PCR was the method, and the copy in TCRdb shows in-frame clones only, minus some. The sample yields over 250,000 clones, approximately 83% seen once. Sample: PBMCs. Source of these receptors: a woman between 18 and 30 years old in good health and CMV-seronegative.

The CDR3 nucleotides are TGTGCCTGTGGAGGGGGCAGGCGTGGCTACACCTTC. Translating it yields CACGGGRRGYTF. The chain couples TRBV30 to TRBJ1-2; TRBD1 matches at 7 bases. The CDR3 is 12 residues long. The germline CDR1 and CDR2 sequences are GTSNPN and SVGIG (reference sequence). V trimming: 6 bases; J trimming: 7 bases; junction bases outside the gene matches: 8.

The chain employs TRBV27 and TRBJ2-3; 12 positions match TRBD2. CDR1 and CDR2 (germline): MNHEY, SMNVEV (reference sequence). The trim removed 2 bases at V and 2 bases at J, leaving 2 bases unmatched. This CDR3 has 16 residues. CDR3: CASSLRLAGVTDTQYF. CDR3 DNA: TGTGCCAGCAGTTTAAGACTAGCGGGAGTCACAGATACGCAGTATTTT.

This chain connects TRBV19 to TRBJ2-3, with D possibly being TRBD2 (5 bases). V lost 7 bases to trimming and J lost 2 bases, with 13 bases between them. Germline lookup yields CDR1 LNHDA and CDR2 SQIVND (reference sequence). The CDR3 totals 14 residues. The CDR3 region is CASTEAVHTDTQYF. The CDR3 region has the DNA TGTGCCAGTACGGAAGCGGTTCACACAGATACGCAGTATTTT.

This chain uses TRBV2 with TRBJ2-3; D perhaps matches TRBD1 (5 bases). The CDR3 spans 16 residues. CDR1 and CDR2 (germline): SNHLY, FYNNEI. The germline V and J ends were trimmed by 7 bases and 0 bases, with 17 bases remaining between them. The CDR3 sequence is CASTLRQLSSTDTQYF. The CDR3 bases are TGTGCCAGCACCCTGCGACAGCTTTCTAGCACAGATACGCAGTATTTT.

The chain employs TRBV6-5 and TRBJ1-1, with a weak D call TRBD1 (5 bases). The germline CDR1 and CDR2 sequences are MNHEY and SVGAGI. The CDR3 spans 15 residues. The V end lost 0 bases, the J end lost 0 bases, and 8 bases lay between the germline ends. Written as DNA, the CDR3 is TGTGCCAGCAGTTACTCGACAGTCATGAACACTGAAGCTTTCTTT. As protein: CASSYSTVMNTEAFF.

The chain links TRBV9 to TRBJ2-5, with 7 bases that match TRBD1. The V segment lost 3 bases and the J segment 4 bases; nucleotides outside the gene matches: 0. This CDR3 spans 12 amino acids. Per germline, CDR1 SGDLS and CDR2 YYNGEE. The CDR3 DNA reads as TGTGCCAGCAGCGCAGGGGGAGAGACCCAGTACTTC. Its protein is CASSAGGETQYF.

The V call is TRBV6-4, the J call TRBJ2-7; 10 bases line up with TRBD2. This CDR3 is 17 amino acids long. Trimming removed 3 bases from V and 6 bases from J; junction bases left unmatched: 14. Germline V gene lookup returns CDR1 MRHNA and CDR2 SNTAGT. CDR3 region: CASSEGAGGSPNPEQYF. The CDR3 bases are TGTGCCAGCAGTGAGGGAGCGGGGGGGTCTCCGAACCCCGAGCAGTACTTC.

The chain couples TRBV10-3 to TRBJ1-6; 7 bases map to TRBD1. J was trimmed by 7 bases and V by 5 bases; bases with no gene match: 5. Per the germline V gene, CDR1 is ENHRY and CDR2 is SYGVKD. The CDR3 consists of 14 residues. The chain's CDR3 is CAISYGQENSPLHF. The CDR3 region has the DNA TGTGCCATCAGTTACGGACAGGAGAATTCACCCCTCCACTTT.

The rearrangement links TRBV5-6 to TRBJ2-1, with 11 positions matching TRBD2. Trimming removed 1 base from V and 2 bases from J; junction bases left unmatched: 8. Germline V gene lookup returns CDR1 SGHDT and CDR2 YYEEEE. This CDR3 region has 18 residues. Here the CDR3 reads CASSLPLAGAFTYNEQFF. For the CDR3, the DNA is TGTGCCAGCAGCTTGCCACTAGCGGGGGCCTTCACCTACAATGAGCAGTTCTTC.

V gene TRBV5-4 combines with J gene TRBJ1-1; D might be TRBD1 (5 bases). V lost 0 bases to trimming and J lost 5 bases, with 11 bases between them. CDR3 length equals 14 residues. Germline CDR1 is SGHNT and CDR2 is YYREEE (reference sequence). The CDR3: CASSLAGAGTEAFF. CDR3 sequence (DNA): TGTGCCAGCAGCTTGGCTGGGGCGGGGACTGAAGCTTTCTTT.

V and J are TRBV6-5 and TRBJ1-5; no definite D call. Trimming pared 2 bases from V and 0 bases from J, leaving 5 bases between. Per the germline V gene, CDR1 is MNHEY and CDR2 is SVGAGI. The CDR3 consists of 14 residues. CDR3 sequence: CASSYHYSNQPQHF. CDR3 nucleotide sequence: TGTGCCAGCAGTTACCACTATAGCAATCAGCCCCAGCATTTT.

The chain is built from TRBV5-8 and TRBJ2-7; 8 bases line up with TRBD1. In germline, CDR1 is SGHTS, CDR2 YDEGEE. The CDR3 runs to 13 residues. The junction had 2 bases not matched to a gene; V was cut back by 4 bases and J by 2 bases. CDR3 DNA sequence: TGTGCCAGCAGCCCGGACAGGGCCTACGAGCAGTACTTC. This translates into CASSPDRAYEQYF.

This chain connects TRBV6-5 to TRBJ1-3; D gene uncertain. This CDR3 comprises 15 residues. Germline V CDR1 and CDR2: MNHEY, SVGAGI. Trimming shortened V by 10 bases and J by 2 bases, and 18 bases separated the two germline ends. The CDR3 spells CATSMGRRTGNTIYF. The CDR3 DNA reads TGTGCCACTTCCATGGGCAGGAGGACTGGAAACACCATATATTTT.

The rearrangement joins TRBV4-1 to TRBJ2-3; 9 bases line up with TRBD2. Trimming at V came to 0 bases and at J to 0 bases, leaving 7 bases not matched to a gene. The CDR3 is 18 amino acids. Germline values: CDR1 MGHRA, CDR2 YSYEKL. This chain's CDR3 is CASSQERRGGTSTDTQYF. For the CDR3, the DNA is TGCGCCAGCAGCCAAGAAAGGCGGGGGGGTACTAGCACAGATACGCAGTATTTT.

The chain links TRBV2 to TRBJ2-4; the D gene is possibly TRBD2 (7 bases). In germline, CDR1 is SNHLY, CDR2 FYNNEI. Trimming took 7 bases from V and 0 from J, leaving 19 bases between them. CDR3 length equals 17 residues. CDR3 region: CASTTEGGGLAKNIQYF. In DNA, the CDR3 is TGTGCCAGCACAACCGAAGGGGGGGGGCTAGCCAAAAACATTCAGTACTTC. The variable domain in full, completed from reference TRBV2 and TRBJ2-4, reads EPEVTQTPSHQVTQMGQEVILRCVPISNHLYFYWYRQILGQKVEFLVSFYNNEISEKSEIFDDQFSVERPDGSNFTLKIRSTKLEDSAMYFCASTTEGGGLAKNIQYFGAGTRLSVL.

The chain is built from TRBV14 and TRBJ2-2; no firm D call. The V gene lost 4 bases and the J gene lost 5 bases, with 8 bases spanning the gap. CDR3 size: 13 residues. The V gene's germline CDR1 is SGHDN and CDR2 FVKESK. DNA for the CDR3: TGTGCCAGCAGCCGTAGCAGAACCGGGGAGCTGTTTTTT. Its protein is CASSRSRTGELFF.

The chain combines TRBV6-1 with TRBJ2-7; 7 nucleotides align to TRBD1. This CDR3 region has 14 residues. The V segment lost 3 bases and the J segment 4 bases; nucleotides outside the gene matches: 6. Looked up from germline, CDR1 is MNHNS and CDR2 is SASEGT. CDR3 amino acids: CASSDYGTDYEQYF. As DNA, the CDR3 is TGTGCCAGCAGTGATTATGGGACAGATTACGAGCAGTACTTC.

The CDR3 nucleotides read TGTGCCACCATTGGGGGCCCTGGGGCAGATACGCAGTATTTT. It translates to CATIGGPGADTQYF. The chain carries TRBV6-1 and TRBJ2-3, with TRBD1 as a possible D gene (6 bases). This CDR3 spans 14 amino acids. Germline CDR1 and CDR2: MNHNS and SASEGT. V was trimmed by 10 bases and J by 4 bases, leaving 18 bases between them.

In this sample, this clone turned up a few times. The rearrangement joins TRBV27 to TRBJ1-6; 10 bases map to TRBD1. The CDR3 has 14 residues. The junction had 7 bases not matched to a gene; V was cut back by 4 bases and J by 13 bases. Germline V gives CDR1 MNHEY, CDR2 SMNVEV (reference sequence). For the CDR3, the DNA is TGTGCCAGCAGTTCCGGACAGGGGGTCACCCCCCTCCACTTT. Translation: CASSSGQGVTPLHF.

The chain uses TRBV12-5 and TRBJ1-1, with D possibly TRBD1 on 5 matching bases. The V gene's germline CDR1 is LGHNT and CDR2 FRNRAP. V was shortened by 6 bases and J by 1 base, with 9 bases between the two germline ends. The CDR3 has 13 amino acids. The CDR3: CASGWGTNTEAFF. CDR3 sequence (DNA): TGTGCTAGTGGATGGGGCACGAACACTGAAGCTTTCTTT.

V and J are TRBV7-9 and TRBJ2-7; 9 nucleotides match TRBD1. The junction had 17 bases not matched to a gene; V was cut back by 5 bases and J by 6 bases. This CDR3 is 17 amino acids long. Germline V gene data show CDR1 as SEHNR and CDR2 as FQNEAQ (reference sequence). CDR3 DNA sequence: TGTGCCAGCAGCCCCGCGACGTCCGGGACAGGGTACCCCGAGCAGTACTTC. This codes for CASSPATSGTGYPEQYF.

The CDR3 loop is CASSLAVRTSGLNEQFF. Here the CDR3 DNA reads TGTGCCAGCAGCTTAGCGGTCCGGACTAGCGGACTCAATGAGCAGTTCTTC. The rearrangement uses TRBV7-8 and TRBJ2-1; 10 bases match TRBD2. Germline loops: CDR1 SGHVS, CDR2 FQNEAQ. The V segment lost 0 bases and the J segment 6 bases; nucleotides outside the gene matches: 8. The CDR3 runs 17 residues.

This chain links TRBV7-2 with TRBJ2-3; weak D call: TRBD1 (5 bases). Germline assignment: CDR1 SGHTA and CDR2 FQGNSA. CDR3 size: 14 residues. The V end was cut by 0 bases, the J end by 1 base, with 5 bases between. CDR3 sequence: CASSLARGTDTQYF. CDR3 nucleotide sequence: TGTGCCAGCAGCTTAGCCAGGGGCACAGATACGCAGTATTTT.

This rearrangement joins TRBV5-4 to TRBJ2-7; D not resolved. The CDR3 is 14 residues long. Trimming took off 5 bases at V and 0 bases at J, with 12 bases between the two ends. Germline V lookup: CDR1 SGHNT, CDR2 YYREEE (reference sequence). The CDR3 sequence is CASRSGPSSYEQYF. DNA of the CDR3: TGTGCCAGCAGGTCCGGCCCTAGCTCCTACGAGCAGTACTTC.